Sequencing of this T cell receptor (beta chain) was carried out in a study of T cell changes during pregnancy in multiple sclerosis. The data were produced by immunoSEQ multiplex PCR, yet TCRdb's version contains in-frame clones alone and is incomplete. The sample shows about 29,000 clones, approximately 89% of them seen only once. CDR1 is LGHNA, CDR2 YNFKEQ, per germline. V lost 1 base to trimming and J lost 4 bases, with 13 bases between them. The CDR3 contains 15 residues. Material: CD8+ T cells from peripheral blood mononuclear cells, obtained after pregnancy. This rearrangement joins TRBV4-2 to TRBJ1-1; D uncertain. The sequence was collected from a female donor with multiple sclerosis, enrolled in a pregnancy study. The CDR3 sequence is CASSQGAQRSTEAFF. The CDR3 DNA is TGTGCCAGCAGCCAAGGGGCTCAAAGGTCCACTGAAGCTTTCTTT.